The 19 T cell receptor beta chains reported below all come from one sample, sequenced in a study of CD8+ T cells in alopecia areata. Treatment: oral pan-JAK inhibitor, 5-10 mg twice daily. cDNA serving as the sequencing template came from extracted, reverse transcribed RNA. Assay used: immunoSEQ multiplex PCR; TCRdb lists only in-frame clones, some missing. The sample includes about 200,000 clones, approximately 60% of them seen just once. Here the sequenced sample was CD4+ T cells sorted from blood, taken at week 4, from a patient treated with tofacitinib. Every receptor here comes from a human donor with alopecia areata.

This chain's CDR3 is CASRGTGTQETQYF. The CDR3 region has the DNA TGTGCCAGTCGTGGGACAGGGACGCAAGAGACCCAGTACTTC. The J gene is TRBJ2-5, the V gene TRBV5-4, with 9 nucleotides matching TRBD1. The CDR3 consists of 14 residues. Trimming cost V 8 bases and J 2 bases; bases outside gene matches: 7. Germline lookup yields CDR1 SGHNT and CDR2 YYREEE (reference sequence).

The chain joins TRBV15 to TRBJ2-7; no firm D call. The CDR3 contains 14 residues. V lost 8 bases and J 0 bases, leaving 14 bases between the germline ends. Germline CDR1 and CDR2: LNHNV and YYDKDF (reference sequence). CDR3 bases: TGTGCCACCGCACGGCGAGGTAACTCCTACGAGCAGTACTTC. The encoded protein is CATARRGNSYEQYF.

This clone was detected only once. This chain uses TRBV30 with TRBJ1-2; D is ambiguous. CDR1 and CDR2 (germline): GTSNPN, SVGIG (reference sequence). Trimming left V 3 bases short and J 5 bases short, with 10 bases between. CDR3 length: 12 amino acids. This chain's CDR3 is CAWSPREYGYTF. In DNA form, the CDR3 reads TGTGCCTGGAGCCCTAGGGAATATGGCTACACCTTC.

This clone was observed a single time. The chain carries TRBV5-6 and TRBJ2-1; D not resolved. The germline V gene has CDR1 SGHDT and CDR2 YYEEEE. The CDR3 spans 18 residues. V was pared by 2 bases and J by 0 bases, with 18 bases between. The CDR3 spells CASSFASVWAASYNEQFF. The CDR3 coding sequence is TGTGCCAGCAGCTTCGCCTCCGTGTGGGCCGCCTCCTACAATGAGCAGTTCTTC.

The chain uses TRBV2 and TRBJ2-2; D unclear. There are 16 residues in the CDR3. Trimming cost V 1 base and J 5 bases, with 14 bases left between them. Germline values: CDR1 SNHLY, CDR2 FYNNEI. The CDR3 sequence is CASSEGPPGLTGELFF. The DNA of the CDR3 is TGTGCCAGCAGTGAAGGCCCCCCCGGATTAACCGGGGAGCTGTTTTTT.

The V gene is TRBV5-1, the J gene TRBJ2-2; D gene uncertain. The V end was cut by 0 bases, the J end by 3 bases, with 3 bases between. This CDR3 is built from 13 residues. CDR1 SGHRS and CDR2 YFSETQ come from the germline V gene. DNA for the CDR3: TGCGCCAGCAGCTTGGAGTACACCGGGGAGCTGTTTTTT. It is translated as CASSLEYTGELFF. The full variable domain, its missing parts supplied by reference TRBV5-1 and TRBJ2-2, is KAGVTQTPRYLIKTRGQQVTLSCSPISGHRSVSWYQQTPGQGLQFLFEYFSETQRNKGNFPGRFSGRQFSNSRSEMNVSTLELGDSALYLCASSLEYTGELFFGEGSRLTVL.

The chain is built from TRBV7-8 and TRBJ1-5; maybe TRBD1 (5 bases). Germline CDR1 reads SGHVS; CDR2 reads FQNEAQ. CDR3 length: 14 amino acids. Trimming took 8 bases from V and 5 from J, leaving 16 bases between them. CDR3 residues: CASRQSPGDQPQHF. The CDR3 coding sequence is TGTGCCAGCCGCCAGTCCCCGGGGGATCAGCCCCAGCATTTT.

The V call is TRBV15, the J call TRBJ2-3; perhaps TRBD1 as D (5 bases). V was trimmed by 1 base and J by 11 bases, leaving 13 bases between them. Germline CDR1 and CDR2: LNHNV and YYDKDF (reference sequence). The CDR3 totals 13 residues. Written as DNA, the CDR3 is TGTGCCACCAGCAGAGGATGGCAGGGCGGGCAGTATTTT. Encoded protein: CATSRGWQGGQYF. Filled out from reference TRBV15 and TRBJ2-3, the complete variable domain reads DAMVIQNPRYQVTQFGKPVTLSCSQTLNHNVMYWYQQKSSQAPKLLFHYYDKDFNNEADTPDNFQSRRPNTSFCFLDIRSPGLGDTAMYLCATSRGWQGGQYFGPGTRLTVL.

This clone was observed once. J is TRBJ1-1 and V is TRBV18; no firm D call. The CDR3 sequence is 13 residues long. V was shortened by 4 bases and J by 1 base, with 7 bases between the two germline ends. Germline V gene sequence: CDR1 KGHSH, CDR2 LQKENI. The CDR3 protein is CASSQSGNTEAFF. CDR3 nucleotide sequence: TGTGCCAGCTCACAATCGGGGAACACTGAAGCTTTCTTT.

The chain is built from TRBV6-5 and TRBJ2-5; TRBD1 matches 9 bases. CDR3 length: 14 amino acids. J lost 5 bases, V lost 5 bases, and 6 bases had no gene match. CDR1 and CDR2 from the germline V gene are MNHEY and SVGAGI. The CDR3 protein is CASSGPGQGETQYF. CDR3 coding DNA: TGTGCCAGCAGTGGTCCTGGACAGGGGGAGACCCAGTACTTC.

The chain recombines TRBV5-1 with TRBJ1-4; weak D call: TRBD1 (5 bases). V lost 4 bases, J lost 5 bases, and 21 bases lay in between. The CDR3 has 17 amino acids. Germline CDR1 and CDR2: SGHRS and YFSETQ. The CDR3 protein is CASSPGVGARPNEKLFF. In nucleotides, the CDR3 is TGCGCCAGCAGCCCGGGGGTCGGGGCGCGCCCGAATGAAAAACTGTTTTTT.

The chain employs TRBV27 and TRBJ1-6; D not certain. With 6 bases removed from V and 6 bases from J, the gap between germline ends came to 12 bases. Germline values: CDR1 MNHEY, CDR2 SMNVEV (reference sequence). The CDR3 loop spans 14 amino acids. The CDR3 DNA sequence: TGTGCCAGCAGACTACAGACCTTTAATTCACCCCTCCACTTT. As protein: CASRLQTFNSPLHF.

The gene calls are TRBV27 and TRBJ2-7; the D is unclear. The CDR3 consists of 14 residues. V lost 5 bases and J lost 1, with 12 bases in between. Looked up from germline, CDR1 is MNHEY and CDR2 is SMNVEV (reference sequence). DNA for the CDR3: TGTGCCAGCAGTCGAAGGACGGATTCCTACGAGCAGTACTTC. Translation: CASSRRTDSYEQYF.

The V call is TRBV5-1, the J call TRBJ2-7, with 7 bases lining up with TRBD2. The germline V gene has CDR1 SGHRS and CDR2 YFSETQ. V lost 4 bases to trimming and J lost 0 bases; unmatched junction nucleotides: 4. This CDR3 has 14 residues. Here the CDR3 DNA reads TGCGCCAGCAGCAACGGGGGGAGCTCCTACGAGCAGTACTTC. It codes for CASSNGGSSYEQYF.

The V call is TRBV29-1, the J call TRBJ2-2; D possibly corresponds to TRBD1 (5 bases). Germline-derived CDR1 and CDR2 are SQVTM and ANQGSEA. Trimming removed 5 bases from V and 2 bases from J, with 9 bases in between. The CDR3 totals 13 residues. The CDR3 region has the DNA TGCAGCGTTAGGCAGGGTAACACCGGGGAGCTGTTTTTT. It yields the protein CSVRQGNTGELFF.

The V call is TRBV30, the J call TRBJ2-1; 7 bases are shared with TRBD1. V dropped 0 bases and J dropped 0; count of bases not matched to a gene: 8. The CDR3 length is 17 residues. Germline CDR1 and CDR2: GTSNPN and SVGIG (reference sequence). CDR3 in amino acids: CAWSVRDRQSSYNEQFF. In DNA, the CDR3 is TGTGCCTGGAGTGTACGGGACAGACAGAGCTCCTACAATGAGCAGTTCTTC.

V is TRBV2 and J is TRBJ1-1, with D possibly being TRBD1 (6 bases). Germline assignment: CDR1 SNHLY and CDR2 FYNNEI. This CDR3 is built from 17 residues. V was pared by 5 bases and J by 0 bases, with 19 bases between. The CDR3 DNA reads TGTGCCAGCAGTAACGGGGGGGCAGGAGGGATGAACACTGAAGCTTTCTTT. Encoded protein: CASSNGGAGGMNTEAFF.

This chain connects TRBV2 to TRBJ2-7; possible D gene TRBD2, 6 bases. The CDR3 length is 13 residues. In germline, CDR1 is SNHLY, CDR2 FYNNEI. V was cut by 7 bases and J by 1 base, with 11 bases left in between. CDR3 DNA: TGTGCCAGCACCGAGGGACTTTCCTACGAGCAGTACTTC. Its protein is CASTEGLSYEQYF.

This sequence joins TRBV6-5 and TRBJ1-5; D is possibly TRBD1 (5 bases). Germline values: CDR1 MNHEY, CDR2 SVGAGI. CDR3 length equals 14 residues. The V and J ends lost 6 bases and 0 bases respectively, with 9 bases between them. DNA of the CDR3: TGTGCCAGCAGCCGCGGGACTAGCAATCAGCCCCAGCATTTT. This encodes CASSRGTSNQPQHF.